The TCR beta chain described here comes from a study of beta chain features in type 1 diabetes. What was sequenced were expressed TCRB transcripts, since all of the isolated RNA had been reverse transcribed. Only in-frame clones appear in the TCRdb table, and some are missing; sequencing was by immunoSEQ multiplex PCR. This sample carries just over 600,000 clones, 15% to 19% of them seen once, and the ten largest clones take about 0.093%. The germline V gene has CDR1 SQVTM and CDR2 ANQGSEA. With 3 bases removed from V and 2 bases from J, the gap between germline ends came to 9 bases. CDR3 length: 13 residues.

This rearrangement joins TRBV29-1 to TRBJ2-3, with a possible D match to TRBD1 (5 bases). The sequence was collected from a man between 18 and 29 years old in good health. The sequenced sample was naive CD4+ T cells from blood. The CDR3 region has the DNA TGCAGCGTTGACACAGGACCCACAGATACGCAGTATTTT. It yields the protein CSVDTGPTDTQYF.